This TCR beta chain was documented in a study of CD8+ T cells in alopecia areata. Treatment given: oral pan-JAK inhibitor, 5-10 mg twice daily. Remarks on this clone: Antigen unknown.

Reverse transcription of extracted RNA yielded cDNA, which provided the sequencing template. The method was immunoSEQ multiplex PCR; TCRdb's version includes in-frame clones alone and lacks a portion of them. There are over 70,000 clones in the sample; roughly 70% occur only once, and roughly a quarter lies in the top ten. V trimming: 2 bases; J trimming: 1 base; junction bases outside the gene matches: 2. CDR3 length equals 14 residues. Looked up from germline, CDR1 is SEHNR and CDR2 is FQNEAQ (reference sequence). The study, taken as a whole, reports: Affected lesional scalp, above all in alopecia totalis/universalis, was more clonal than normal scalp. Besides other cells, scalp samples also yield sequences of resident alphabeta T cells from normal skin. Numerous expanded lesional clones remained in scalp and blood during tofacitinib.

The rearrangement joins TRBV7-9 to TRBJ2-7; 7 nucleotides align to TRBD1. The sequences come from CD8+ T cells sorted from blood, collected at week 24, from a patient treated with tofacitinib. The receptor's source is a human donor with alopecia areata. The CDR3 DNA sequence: TGTGCCAGCAGCTTAACAGGGGAGTCCTACGAGCAGTACTTC. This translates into CASSLTGESYEQYF.